The rows below give T cell receptor beta chains drawn from one sample of a study of blood T cell repertoires in COVID-19. The assay was immunoSEQ multiplex PCR, and TCRdb's table has in-frame clones only and misses some. This table has about 120,000 clones, roughly 80% appearing once. The sample was peripheral blood. All receptors come from a human donor in a cohort sampled during active COVID-19. Both conserved end residues are trimmed from each CDR3. For some rows the clone size is stated as once, few or many, or as a class when expanded; others skip it.

.	TRBV7-9	TRBJ2-7	ASSPTAGSAYEQY
few	TRBV19	TRBJ2-3	ASDNGRPTDTQY
once	TRBV7-2	TRBJ2-5	ASSLAGSGGTQY
.	TRBV19	TRBJ2-3	ASSLRQTSTDTQY
.	TRBV5-1	TRBJ2-2	ASSKTGSFLTGELF
.	TRBV19	TRBJ1-1	ASSIAGMNTEAF
.	TRBV18	TRBJ2-7	ASSPFSGTSSYEQY
.	TRBV6-2/TRBV6-3	TRBJ1-4	ASSYPSAWATNEKLF
once	TRBV3-1/TRBV3-2	TRBJ1-5	ASSHGRTNNQPQH
.	TRBV7-2	TRBJ1-5	ASSFDRGSDQPQH
few	TRBV20-1	TRBJ2-7	SASNRESYEQY